This T cell receptor beta chain was obtained from a study of CD8 T cells in Susac syndrome. Treatment-naive patients with stable or active relapsing-remitting disease were the multiple sclerosis controls. This CDR3 region has 13 residues. CDR1 is MNHEY and CDR2 is SMNVEV in the germline V gene (reference sequence). Between the trimmed V and J ends, which lost 0 bases and 1 base, there was a span of 3 bases. RNA totalling roughly 0.45 to 1 ug underwent reverse transcription with random hexamers. MiXCR, applied by TCRdb to the immunoSEQ multiplex PCR reads, yields one record per CDR3 protein. The top ten clones hold around 0.11% of a sample with hundreds of thousands of distinct CDR3 sequences, roughly 84% of them seen once.

This rearrangement joins TRBV27 to TRBJ1-1; no clear D gene. The specimen sequenced was CD8+ T cells from PBMCs. This sequence was found in a human donor with multiple sclerosis. CDR3 nucleotides: TGTGCCAGCAGTTTATCAAAGAACACTGAAGCTTTCTTT. Translating it yields CASSLSKNTEAFF.